Each of the 30 T cell receptor beta chains below was sequenced from the same sample in a study of neurological immune-mediated disorders. TCRdb passed the 5' RACE reads through MiXCR, listing each CDR3 protein once. The table lists approximately 37,000 distinct CDR3 sequences, roughly 13% of them singletons. Sequenced sample: PBMCs. Receptors were obtained from a woman aged 50 to 60 with HTLV-1-associated myelopathy (HAM/TSP).

The rearrangement joins TRBV5-1 to TRBJ2-3, with 10 bases lining up with TRBD1. Germline V gene data show CDR1 as SGHRS and CDR2 as YFSETQ. CDR3 length equals 16 residues. With V trimmed by 4 bases and J by 3 bases, 8 bases remained unmatched. The CDR3 spells CASSPPGQGTTDTQYF. The CDR3 region has the DNA TGCGCCAGCAGCCCGCCGGGACAGGGGACGACAGATACGCAGTATTTT.

Many counts were recorded for this clonotype. The V and J genes are TRBV20-1 and TRBJ2-3, with 7 positions matching TRBD1. J gave up 0 bases and V 3 bases, and 6 bases lay outside the gene matches. Per the germline V gene, CDR1 is DFQATT and CDR2 is SNEGSKA (reference sequence). This CDR3 contains 15 residues. CDR3 sequence reads: CSASPTGRSTDTQYF. In DNA form, the CDR3 reads TGCAGTGCTAGTCCGACAGGGCGTAGCACAGATACGCAGTATTTT.

This clonotype was recorded many times. The V and J genes are TRBV5-1 and TRBJ2-5; TRBD1 or TRBD2 may be the D gene (5 bases each). Germline V CDR1 and CDR2: SGHRS, YFSETQ. The CDR3 sequence is 15 residues long. With 4 bases removed from V and 1 base from J, the gap between germline ends came to 14 bases. As DNA, the CDR3 is TGCGCCAGCAGCCCGGGGACCGCCGTCCAAGAGACCCAGTACTTC. Its translation is CASSPGTAVQETQYF.

Remarks on this clonotype: This may come from a read error, since a much larger clone is one base off. The chain is built from TRBV7-2 and TRBJ1-1; 7 bases are a match to TRBD1. CDR3 size: 11 residues. The V gene's germline CDR1 is SGHTA and CDR2 FQGNSA. This CDR3 reads CASILGQGGFF. The CDR3 coding sequence is TGTGCCAGCATCTTAGGGCAGGGGGGGTTCTTT.

This clonotype was found many times. V is TRBV2 and J is TRBJ2-2; 8 nucleotides line up with TRBD1. The CDR3 consists of 15 residues. CDR1 and CDR2 (germline): SNHLY, FYNNEI. After removal of 5 bases from V and 6 bases from J, the junction contained 8 bases not matched to a gene. In nucleotides, the CDR3 is TGTGCCAGCAGTCGGACAGGGAATGAAGCCGGGGAGCTGTTTTTT. Translation: CASSRTGNEAGELFF.

This clonotype has a count of ten or more. This chain connects TRBV5-1 to TRBJ2-1, with 15 nucleotides matching TRBD2. Germline CDR1 is SGHRS and CDR2 is YFSETQ. With 4 bases clipped from V and 8 bases from J, the junction kept 7 bases outside the gene matches. The CDR3 is 16 residues long. The chain's CDR3 is CASSPGLAGGRDEQFF. The CDR3 DNA sequence: TGCGCCAGCAGCCCCGGACTAGCGGGGGGGCGGGATGAGCAGTTCTTC.

The sample holds many counts of this clonotype. This chain links TRBV5-6 with TRBJ1-2; no definite D call. CDR1 SGHDT and CDR2 YYEEEE come from the germline V gene. The CDR3 spans 15 residues. V lost 4 bases and J lost 7, with 20 bases in between. In DNA, the CDR3 is TGTGCCAGCAGCCGCTCGAGGATCTTAGAGAGTGGCTACACCTTC. Its translation is CASSRSRILESGYTF.

This clonotype was seen repeatedly, ten times or more. The chain employs TRBV20-1 and TRBJ1-6; 8 positions agree with TRBD1. The trim removed 6 bases at V and 8 bases at J, leaving 18 bases unmatched. The CDR3 has 17 residues. Germline CDR1 DFQATT, CDR2 SNEGSKA (reference sequence). This CDR3 reads CSAPTGQGARLDSPLHF. Here the CDR3 DNA reads TGCAGTGCCCCCACGGGGCAGGGGGCGCGATTGGATTCACCCCTCCACTTT.

This clonotype occurred many times. V usage is TRBV6-2 or TRBV6-3 and J usage is TRBJ1-5; possibly TRBD1 for D (5 bases). The CDR3 is made up of 13 amino acids. Germline values: CDR1 MNHEY, CDR2 SVGEGT. The ends were cut back, 6 bases at V and 7 bases at J, with 13 bases in the middle. As DNA, the CDR3 is TGTGCCAGCAGCCAGGGAGCGGGCCAGCCCCAGCATTTT. This codes for CASSQGAGQPQHF.

In its sample, this clonotype was seen many times. The CDR3 loop reads CSARDEETQYF. The DNA of the CDR3 is TGCAGTGCTAGAGACGAGGAGACCCAGTACTTC. V and J are TRBV20-1 and TRBJ2-5; D is ambiguous. V lost 0 bases and J lost 5, with 4 bases in between. Germline-derived CDR1 and CDR2 are DFQATT and SNEGSKA (reference sequence). The CDR3 is made up of 11 amino acids.

This clonotype has ten or more counts. The CDR3, as DNA: TGCGCCAGCAGCTTGATGGGGATTGGCCCAGATACGCAGTATTTT. This encodes CASSLMGIGPDTQYF. The chain combines TRBV5-1 with TRBJ2-3; D ambiguous. Germline assignment: CDR1 SGHRS and CDR2 YFSETQ. CDR3 size: 15 residues. V was clipped by 1 base and J by 4 bases, with 13 bases between them.

This clonotype was found many times. This chain connects TRBV29-1 to TRBJ1-2; a weak D match, TRBD1 (5 bases). The germline gives CDR1 SQVTM, CDR2 ANQGSEA. There are 15 residues in the CDR3. V shed 3 bases and J shed 0 bases, with 14 bases lying between them. Here the CDR3 reads CSVEGGGESNYGYTF. The DNA of the CDR3 is TGCAGCGTTGAGGGGGGGGGGGAATCTAACTATGGCTACACCTTC.

This clonotype has at least ten counts. The chain uses TRBV20-1 and TRBJ2-7, with a weak D call TRBD2 (7 bases). This CDR3 region has 14 residues. Trimming shortened V by 1 base and J by 0 bases, and 10 bases separated the two germline ends. The germline gives CDR1 DFQATT, CDR2 SNEGSKA (reference sequence). CDR3 sequence: CSARGGGGSYEQYF. The DNA of the CDR3 is TGCAGTGCTAGAGGGGGAGGGGGCTCCTACGAGCAGTACTTC.

This clonotype was observed many times. V and J are TRBV3-1 and TRBJ1-1; D not certain. The germline V gene has CDR1 LGHDT and CDR2 YNNKEL (reference sequence). Trimming stripped 0 bases from V and 1 base from J, with 3 bases between. The CDR3 has 13 amino acids. The CDR3 nucleotides are TGTGCCAGCAGCCAAGATTGGAACACTGAAGCTTTCTTT. It specifies CASSQDWNTEAFF.

By share of the sample, this clonotype is medium-sized. The genes are TRBV20-1 and TRBJ1-1; no definite D call. The V end was cut by 6 bases, the J end by 3 bases, with 17 bases between. The CDR3 runs to 14 residues. Germline-derived CDR1 and CDR2 are DFQATT and SNEGSKA (reference sequence). The CDR3 DNA is TGCAGTGCGGGGAAACCAGAGTCGGACACTGAAGCTTTCTTT. It specifies CSAGKPESDTEAFF.

This clonotype has at least ten counts. The chain employs TRBV7-3 and TRBJ1-6; tentative D call: TRBD1 (6 bases). The CDR3 sequence is 14 residues long. The V and J ends lost 5 bases and 6 bases respectively, with 11 bases between them. Germline V gene lookup returns CDR1 SGHTA and CDR2 FQGTGA. The CDR3 coding sequence is TGTGCCAGCAGCGTGGGGGCATTTAATTCACCCCTCCACTTT. It is translated as CASSVGAFNSPLHF.

This clonotype appeared a few times. The genes are TRBV2 and TRBJ1-5; D might be TRBD1 (5 bases). There are 13 residues in the CDR3. V shed 6 bases and J shed 9 bases, with 15 bases lying between them. CDR1 and CDR2 (germline): SNHLY, FYNNEI. CDR3: CASSLLGGGPQHF. CDR3 sequence (DNA): TGTGCCAGCAGCCTCTTGGGTGGGGGGCCCCAGCATTTT.

This clonotype was seen ten or more times. V gene TRBV12-3 or TRBV12-4 combines with J gene TRBJ2-2; 8 bases are a match to TRBD1. V lost 3 bases to trimming and J lost 6 bases; unmatched junction nucleotides: 9. CDR3 length equals 16 residues. The CDR3 loop reads CASSLDRQGSAGELFF. The CDR3 DNA follows: TGTGCCAGCAGTTTGGATCGACAGGGGTCGGCCGGGGAGCTGTTTTTT.

The sample holds many counts of this clonotype. V and J are TRBV5-1 and TRBJ2-7; D gene uncertain. V lost 0 bases, J lost 3 bases, and 10 bases lay in between. The V gene's germline CDR1 is SGHRS and CDR2 YFSETQ. The CDR3 is made up of 14 amino acids. The CDR3: CASSLGIPDYEQYF. CDR3 nucleotide sequence: TGCGCCAGCAGCTTGGGGATACCCGACTACGAGCAGTACTTC. Looking up the rest from reference TRBV5-1 and TRBJ2-7 gives the full variable domain: KAGVTQTPRYLIKTRGQQVTLSCSPISGHRSVSWYQQTPGQGLQFLFEYFSETQRNKGNFPGRFSGRQFSNSRSEMNVSTLELGDSALYLCASSLGIPDYEQYFGPGTRLTVT.

In its sample, this clonotype was seen many times. The rearrangement uses TRBV6-2 or TRBV6-3 and TRBJ1-1, with 8 bases lining up with TRBD1. Germline V gene lookup returns CDR1 MNHEY and CDR2 SVGEGT. The CDR3 is 14 amino acids. Losses at the gene ends were 5 bases for V and 1 base for J; bases not matched to a gene: 3. CDR3 nucleotides: TGTGCCAGCAGTACCGGGACAGGGAACACTGAAGCTTTCTTT. Its protein product is CASSTGTGNTEAFF.

DNA for the CDR3: TGTGCCAGCAGCCAAGGAGGCAGGGGGCAGTTCTGCGAGCAGTACGTC. It translates to CASSQGGRGQFCEQYV. The rearrangement joins TRBV14 to TRBJ2-7; the match to TRBD1 covers 8 bases. This CDR3 contains 16 residues. V dropped 1 base and J dropped 6; count of bases not matched to a gene: 11. CDR1 and CDR2 (germline): SGHDN, FVKESK.

This clonotype was detected many times. The CDR3 coding sequence is TGCAGTGCTAGATCGGTTGGATCACCCCTCCACTTT. Amino acid sequence: CSARSVGSPLHF. The V and J genes are TRBV20-1 and TRBJ1-6; D remains ambiguous. Per the germline V gene, CDR1 is DFQATT and CDR2 is SNEGSKA (reference sequence). V shed 2 bases and J shed 10 bases, with 9 bases lying between them. The CDR3 spans 12 residues.

This clonotype appeared many times. This chain uses TRBV5-5 with TRBJ2-2, with D perhaps TRBD1 (5 bases). V was clipped by 2 bases and J by 7 bases, with 9 bases between them. Germline-derived CDR1 and CDR2 are SGHKS and YYEKEE (reference sequence). The CDR3 has 13 amino acids. The CDR3 sequence is CASSFARVGELFF. CDR3 sequence (DNA): TGTGCCAGCAGCTTTGCCAGGGTCGGGGAGCTGTTTTTT.

The chain has TRBV11-2 and TRBJ2-7; weak D call: TRBD2 (5 bases). V was cut by 5 bases and J by 6 bases, with 20 bases left in between. The germline V gene encodes CDR1 SGHAT and CDR2 FQNNGV. The CDR3 is 15 amino acids. This CDR3 reads CASSPTWTPSGEQYF. The CDR3 DNA follows: TGTGCCAGCAGCCCCACCTGGACTCCCTCAGGCGAGCAGTACTTC.

V is TRBV7-9 and J is TRBJ2-1; D not resolved. CDR1 is SEHNR and CDR2 is FQNEAQ in the germline V gene (reference sequence). The CDR3 contains 12 residues. DNA of the CDR3: TGTGTCACCCTGGAAAACCACCCGCGGCAGTTCTTC. Its translation is CVTLENHPRQFF.

At least ten counts were recorded for this clonotype. V gene TRBV7-2 combines with J gene TRBJ1-5; the match to TRBD1 covers 9 bases. Germline CDR1 reads SGHTA; CDR2 reads FQGNSA. V gave up 5 bases and J gave up 7 bases; unmatched junction bases: 9. There are 15 residues in the CDR3. CDR3: CASSVTGTGYQPQHF. The CDR3 coding sequence is TGTGCCAGCAGCGTAACCGGGACAGGGTACCAGCCCCAGCATTTT. Variable domain in full (rest from reference TRBV7-2 and TRBJ1-5): GAGVSQSPSNKVTEKGKDVELRCDPISGHTALYWYRQSLGQGLEFLIYFQGNSAPDKSGLPSDRFSAERTGGSVSTLTIQRTQQEDSAVYLCASSVTGTGYQPQHFGDGTRLSIL.

The sample holds many counts of this clonotype. The chain joins TRBV7-2 to TRBJ1-5, with TRBD1 matching over 7 bases. Germline V gene lookup returns CDR1 SGHTA and CDR2 FQGNSA. The ends lost 5 bases at V and 6 bases at J; junction bases unmatched: 10. There are 15 residues in the CDR3. The CDR3 here is CASSPRQGTSQPQHF. CDR3 bases: TGTGCCAGCAGCCCGAGACAGGGAACCAGTCAGCCCCAGCATTTT.

This clonotype was recorded at least ten times. As DNA, the CDR3 is TGCGCCAGCAGCCCGACAGGGGGGAGCAATCAGCCCCAGCATTTT. It specifies CASSPTGGSNQPQHF. The rearrangement joins TRBV4-3 to TRBJ1-5; 9 nucleotides align to TRBD1. Germline CDR1 LGHNA, CDR2 YSLEER. J lost 1 base, V lost 4 bases, and 2 bases had no gene match. The CDR3 runs 15 residues.

The sample holds many counts of this clonotype. This chain joins TRBV12-3 or TRBV12-4 and TRBJ2-1, with 9 bases fitting TRBD1. The CDR3 is 14 amino acids. Trimming took 8 bases from V and 8 from J; bases not matched to a gene: 10. The chain's CDR3 is CASLGQGKYYEQFF. The CDR3 DNA reads TGTGCCAGCCTGGGACAGGGAAAGTACTATGAGCAGTTCTTC.

This clonotype came up many times. The chain combines TRBV4-3 with TRBJ2-3, with 8 bases matching TRBD2. The length of the CDR3 is 16 residues. Looked up from germline, CDR1 is LGHNA and CDR2 is YSLEER. The V and J ends lost 4 bases and 4 bases, in that order; junction bases with no gene match: 10. CDR3 residues: CASSLHPAGEPDTQYF. Here the CDR3 DNA reads TGCGCCAGCAGCCTTCACCCAGCGGGGGAGCCAGATACGCAGTATTTT.